This entry concerns a single T cell receptor beta chain. The target antigen is unknown. Gene and germline names: mouse. This record belongs to a study of tissue T cells after allogeneic stem cell transplantation. Sequencing of TCRbeta CDR3 at survey depth gave sequences and template counts. Repertoires were generated with immunoSEQ multiplex PCR, while TCRdb's copy carries only in-frame clones and drops some. This sample has 20,000 to 25,000 clones; roughly 72% occur once, and the top ten carry 0.66%. Points from the study as a whole: Some tissue clones might be persisting host cells; their alloreactivity or antigen specificity was not determined. Shared clones across patients were few; motif clustering revealed tissue-specific shared signatures. Anatomically similar tissues had similar TCR repertoires within each patient.

Sequencing was carried out using spleen. This TCR came from a female BALB/c mouse in good health. The strain's MHC: H2-d.

The CDR3 sequence is CASRDRENYEQYF. CDR3 DNA, as far as it was read: TGTGCCAGCAGGGACAGGGAAAACTATGAACAGTAC. The rearrangement links TRBV19 to TRBJ2-7, with 8 bases that match TRBD1. Sequencing ends 1 residue short of the CDR3 end; the germline J gene provides the rest. Germline loops: CDR1 FNHDT, CDR2 SITEND (reference sequence). The CDR3 length is 13 residues. Trimming cost V 5 bases and J 3 bases; bases outside gene matches: 4.